The 18 T cell receptor beta chains given below trace back to one sample, sequenced in a study of blood T cell repertoires in COVID-19. The data were produced by immunoSEQ multiplex PCR, yet TCRdb's version contains in-frame clones alone and is incomplete. Counted here are about 110,000 clones, around 80% occurring once; the ten biggest clones make up 6.2%. Material: peripheral blood. Receptor source: a man at least 80 years old with COVID-19, enrolled during active disease.

This rearrangement joins TRBV6-5 to TRBJ2-7, with D tentatively TRBD1 (5 bases). The germline CDR1 and CDR2 sequences are MNHEY and SVGAGI. This CDR3 region has 15 residues. Trimming removed 8 bases from V and 2 bases from J, with 19 bases in between. The CDR3 coding sequence is TGTGCCAGCGTTAAAGGTCCAACAGGCGCCTACGAGCAGTACTTC. Protein product: CASVKGPTGAYEQYF.

There are a few counts of this clone. J is TRBJ2-1 and V is TRBV11-1, with D possibly being TRBD1 (7 bases). Germline V gene data show CDR1 as SGHAT and CDR2 as FQDESV (reference sequence). Deletions cut 2 bases from V and 1 base from J, with 12 bases between. This CDR3 region has 16 residues. In DNA form, the CDR3 reads TGTGCCAGCAGCTTACCGGAGGGGGCGTCCTACAATGAGCAGTTCTTC. Encoded protein: CASSLPEGASYNEQFF.

A single count supports this clone. The chain couples TRBV7-2 to TRBJ2-1; D is unresolved. The V gene's germline CDR1 is SGHTA and CDR2 FQGNSA. Trimming cost V 5 bases and J 8 bases, with 10 bases left between them. The CDR3 is 12 residues long. CDR3 DNA: TGTGCCAGCAGCCTCCTAGGCTATGAGCAGTTCTTC. Its protein product is CASSLLGYEQFF.

This rearrangement joins TRBV24-1 to TRBJ1-3, with D tentatively TRBD1 (5 bases). This CDR3 comprises 15 residues. V lost 7 bases and J 7 bases, leaving 19 bases between the germline ends. Germline V gene sequence: CDR1 KGHDR, CDR2 SFDVKD. Here the CDR3 reads CATREAGPPRNTIYF. The DNA of the CDR3 is TGTGCCACCAGAGAGGCGGGGCCGCCTCGGAACACCATATATTTT.

J is TRBJ2-5 and V is TRBV28; possible D gene TRBD1, 11 bases. The germline V gene has CDR1 MDHEN and CDR2 SYDVKM. V was shortened by 4 bases and J by 5 bases, with 41 bases between the two germline ends. The CDR3 consists of 23 residues. CDR3 region: CASSSFGTGGASGRAGLWETQYF. The CDR3 DNA is TGTGCCAGCAGTTCCTTCGGGACAGGGGGAGCGAGCGGGAGGGCCGGACTTTGGGAGACCCAGTACTTC.

The rearrangement links TRBV6-5 to TRBJ2-5; D perhaps matches TRBD1 (6 bases). CDR1 is MNHEY, CDR2 SVGAGI, per germline. V was pared by 10 bases and J by 9 bases, with 18 bases between. The CDR3 length is 12 residues. The DNA for the CDR3 is TGTGCCACGCACAGGGCCCTGGGGCCCCAGTACTTC. Its protein is CATHRALGPQYF.

The CDR3 reads CASSSGTGREKLFF. In nucleotides, the CDR3 is TGTGCCAGCAGCTCCGGGACAGGGAGGGAAAAACTGTTTTTT. The chain is built from TRBV11-2 and TRBJ1-4; TRBD1 matches 9 bases. The length of the CDR3 is 14 residues. V was clipped by 4 bases and J by 8 bases; unmatched bases: 5. Germline CDR1 SGHAT, CDR2 FQNNGV.

This clone was found once. The chain combines TRBV12-3 or TRBV12-4 with TRBJ1-5; TRBD1 matches 7 bases. The V segment lost 6 bases and the J segment 9 bases; nucleotides outside the gene matches: 8. The CDR3 extends over 13 amino acids. DNA of the CDR3: TGTGCCAGCAGGTTGACAGGGAAAGGGCCCCAGCATTTT. It yields the protein CASRLTGKGPQHF.

The CDR3 DNA reads as TGTGCCAGCAGCCAGGACAGGGTTACCTACGAGCAGTACTTC. Translation: CASSQDRVTYEQYF. The gene calls are TRBV7-2 and TRBJ2-7, with 8 bases fitting TRBD1. J was trimmed by 2 bases and V by 5 bases; bases with no gene match: 5. Germline CDR1 is SGHTA and CDR2 is FQGNSA. This CDR3 region has 14 residues.

This chain links TRBV7-8 with TRBJ1-2, with D maybe TRBD1 (6 bases). CDR1 and CDR2 from the germline V gene are SGHVS and FQNEAQ. The V gene lost 5 bases and the J gene lost 8 bases, with 21 bases spanning the gap. The CDR3 runs to 15 residues. CDR3 loop: CASSRSEGGGKGYTF. CDR3 sequence (DNA): TGTGCCAGCAGCCGTTCCGAGGGAGGGGGGAAGGGCTACACCTTC. The entire variable domain, with the rest obtained from reference TRBV7-8 and TRBJ1-2, is as follows: GAGVSQSPRYKVAKRGQDVALRCDPISGHVSLFWYQQALGQGPEFLTYFQNEAQLDKSGLPSDRFFAERPEGSVSTLKIQRTQQEDSAVYLCASSRSEGGGKGYTFGSGTRLTVV.

This clone was seen more than once but under ten times. The chain couples TRBV5-6 to TRBJ2-7; D ambiguous. Germline CDR1 reads SGHDT; CDR2 reads YYEEEE. The CDR3 spans 15 residues. The ends were cut back, 4 bases at V and 3 bases at J, with 17 bases in the middle. CDR3 sequence: CASSLSGQVFYEQYF. For the CDR3, the DNA is TGTGCCAGCAGCCTGTCCGGTCAGGTCTTCTACGAGCAGTACTTC.

V and J are TRBV7-8 and TRBJ1-5, with 11 positions matching TRBD1. From germline, CDR1 is SGHVS and CDR2 FQNEAQ. The CDR3 loop spans 16 amino acids. With 2 bases clipped from V and 9 bases from J, the junction kept 9 bases outside the gene matches. CDR3 bases: TGTGCCAGCAGCTTACACCCGGGACAGGGGGTAGGGCCCCAGCATTTT. Translated, it gives CASSLHPGQGVGPQHF.

The rearrangement joins TRBV2 to TRBJ1-2, with a possible D match to TRBD1 (5 bases). V lost 1 base and J 3 bases, leaving 12 bases between the germline ends. This CDR3 has 15 residues. From germline, CDR1 is SNHLY and CDR2 FYNNEI. The CDR3 protein is CASSEGAGLDYGYTF. For the CDR3, the DNA is TGTGCCAGCAGTGAAGGTGCAGGGTTGGACTATGGCTACACCTTC.

The V gene is TRBV7-6, the J gene TRBJ2-1; D perhaps matches TRBD2 (6 bases). V lost 1 base and J lost 5, with 15 bases in between. In germline, CDR1 is SGHVS, CDR2 FNYEAQ. This CDR3 has 16 residues. CDR3 in amino acids: CASSLGLEGWDNEQFF. For the CDR3, the DNA is TGTGCCAGCAGCTTAGGACTGGAGGGGTGGGACAATGAGCAGTTCTTC.

Of note for this clone: The junction differs from germline at one of its ends, possibly a read error. The chain combines TRBV20-1 with TRBJ2-4, with TRBD2 matching over 7 bases. The CDR3 loop spans 12 amino acids. Looked up from germline, CDR1 is DFQATT and CDR2 is SNEGSKA (reference sequence). The CDR3 is CSASSGGEGKLF. CDR3 DNA: TGCAGTGCTAGTTCGGGGGGTGAGGGCAAACTCTTC.

This chain joins TRBV6-5 and TRBJ1-4; D uncertain. CDR3 length equals 13 residues. Germline CDR1 and CDR2: MNHEY and SVGAGI. V gave up 9 bases and J gave up 0 bases, with 8 bases separating them. The CDR3 loop is CASLYTTNEKLFF. The CDR3, as DNA: TGTGCCAGTTTATATACAACTAATGAAAAACTGTTTTTT.

CDR3 bases: TGTGCCAGCAATCTAGTAGCTAACTATGGCTACACCTTC. It codes for CASNLVANYGYTF. The chain is built from TRBV28 and TRBJ1-2; D is unclear. This CDR3 has 13 amino acids. CDR1 and CDR2 (germline): MDHEN, SYDVKM. With 7 bases removed from V and 0 bases from J, the gap between germline ends came to 9 bases.

J is TRBJ2-1 and V is TRBV10-3; D uncertain. Trimming pared 4 bases from V and 0 bases from J, leaving 7 bases between. The CDR3 consists of 14 residues. CDR1 is ENHRY, CDR2 SYGVKD, per germline. CDR3: CAISAVGSYNEQFF. CDR3 coding DNA: TGTGCCATCAGTGCGGTCGGCTCCTACAATGAGCAGTTCTTC.